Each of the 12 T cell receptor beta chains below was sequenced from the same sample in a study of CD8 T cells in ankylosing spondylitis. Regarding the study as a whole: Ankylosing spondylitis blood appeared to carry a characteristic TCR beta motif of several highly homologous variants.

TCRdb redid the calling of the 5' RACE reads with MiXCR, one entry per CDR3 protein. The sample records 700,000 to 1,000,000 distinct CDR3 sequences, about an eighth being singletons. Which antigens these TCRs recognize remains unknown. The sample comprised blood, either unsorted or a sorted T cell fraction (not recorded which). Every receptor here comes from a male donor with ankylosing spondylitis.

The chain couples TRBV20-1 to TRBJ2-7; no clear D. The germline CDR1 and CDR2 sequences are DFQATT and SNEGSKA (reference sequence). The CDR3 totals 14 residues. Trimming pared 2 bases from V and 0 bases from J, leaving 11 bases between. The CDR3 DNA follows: TGCAGTGCTAGACATCCACAGAGCTCCTACGAGCAGTACTTC. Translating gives CSARHPQSSYEQYF.

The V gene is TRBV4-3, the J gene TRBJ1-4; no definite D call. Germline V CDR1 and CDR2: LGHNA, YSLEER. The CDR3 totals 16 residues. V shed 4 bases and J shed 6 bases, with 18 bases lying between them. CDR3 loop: CASSPQIFGGDEKLFF. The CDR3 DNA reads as TGCGCCAGCAGCCCTCAGATCTTTGGTGGGGATGAAAAACTGTTTTTT.

The CDR3 DNA reads as TGTGCCTGGAGCAGGGTACCGAACACCGGGGAGCTGTTTTTT. This encodes CAWSRVPNTGELFF. This rearrangement joins TRBV30 to TRBJ2-2; TRBD1 might be the D (5 bases). Trimming pared 3 bases from V and 0 bases from J, leaving 8 bases between. The CDR3 runs 14 residues. Germline assignment: CDR1 GTSNPN and CDR2 SVGIG (reference sequence).

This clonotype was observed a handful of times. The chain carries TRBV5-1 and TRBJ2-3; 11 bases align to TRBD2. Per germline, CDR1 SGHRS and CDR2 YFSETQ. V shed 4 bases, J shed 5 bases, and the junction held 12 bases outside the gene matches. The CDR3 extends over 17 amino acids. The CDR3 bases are TGCGCCAGCAGCCCGGGACTTACTAGCGGGAGCGAAGATACGCAGTATTTT. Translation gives CASSPGLTSGSEDTQYF.

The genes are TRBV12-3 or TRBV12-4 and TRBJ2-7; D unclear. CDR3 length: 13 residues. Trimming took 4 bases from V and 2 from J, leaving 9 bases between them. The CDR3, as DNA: TGTGCCAGCAGTTGGAGAAGCCCCTACGAGCAGTACTTC. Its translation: CASSWRSPYEQYF.

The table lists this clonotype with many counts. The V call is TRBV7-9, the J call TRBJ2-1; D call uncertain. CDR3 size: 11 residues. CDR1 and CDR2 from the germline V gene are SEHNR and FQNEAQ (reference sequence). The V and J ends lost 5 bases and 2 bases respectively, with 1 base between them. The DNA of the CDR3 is TGTGCCAGCAGCACCTACAATGAGCAGTTCTTC. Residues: CASSTYNEQFF.

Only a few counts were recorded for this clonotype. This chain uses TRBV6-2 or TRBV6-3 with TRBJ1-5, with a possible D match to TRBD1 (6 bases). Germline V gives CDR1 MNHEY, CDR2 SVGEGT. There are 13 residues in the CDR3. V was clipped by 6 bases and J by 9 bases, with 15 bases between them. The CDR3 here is CASRKTGSAPQHF. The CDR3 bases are TGTGCCAGCAGAAAGACAGGCTCGGCGCCCCAGCATTTT.

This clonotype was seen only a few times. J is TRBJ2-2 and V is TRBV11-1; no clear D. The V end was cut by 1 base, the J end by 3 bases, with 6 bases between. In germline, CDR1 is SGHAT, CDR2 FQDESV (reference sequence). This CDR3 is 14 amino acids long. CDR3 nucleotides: TGTGCCAGCAGCTTAGACTTAGACACCGGGGAGCTGTTTTTT. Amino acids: CASSLDLDTGELFF. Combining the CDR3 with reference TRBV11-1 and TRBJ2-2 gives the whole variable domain EAEVAQSPRYKITEKSQAVAFWCDPISGHATLYWYRQILGQGPELLVQFQDESVVDDSQLPKDRFSAERLKGVDSTLKIQPAELGDSAMYLCASSLDLDTGELFFGEGSRLTVL.

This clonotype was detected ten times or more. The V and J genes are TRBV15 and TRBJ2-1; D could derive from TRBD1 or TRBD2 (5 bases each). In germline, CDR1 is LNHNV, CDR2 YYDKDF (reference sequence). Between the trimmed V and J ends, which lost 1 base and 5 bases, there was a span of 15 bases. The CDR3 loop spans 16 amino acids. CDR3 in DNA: TGTGCCACCAGCAGAGGGGGGTGGGATGGAGACAATGAGCAGTTCTTC. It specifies CATSRGGWDGDNEQFF.

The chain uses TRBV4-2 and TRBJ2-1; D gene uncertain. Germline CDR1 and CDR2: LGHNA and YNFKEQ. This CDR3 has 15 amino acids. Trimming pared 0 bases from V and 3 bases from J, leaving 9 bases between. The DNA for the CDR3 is TGTGCCAGCAGCCAAGACGCGACGTTCTACAATGAGCAGTTCTTC. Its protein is CASSQDATFYNEQFF.

The CDR3 nucleotides are TGTGCCAGCAGCCCCCGCGCAGGGTCAGGCACTGAAGCTTTCTTT. Protein: CASSPRAGSGTEAFF. The gene calls are TRBV9 and TRBJ1-1; possible D gene TRBD1, 5 bases. Between the trimmed V and J ends, which lost 4 bases and 4 bases, there was a span of 17 bases. The CDR3 is 15 amino acids. Germline CDR1 is SGDLS and CDR2 is YYNGEE. The whole variable domain, filled in from reference TRBV9 and TRBJ1-1, reads DSGVTQTPKHLITATGQRVTLRCSPRSGDLSVYWYQQSLDQGLQFLIQYYNGEERAKGNILERFSAQQFPDLHSELNLSSLELGDSALYFCASSPRAGSGTEAFFGQGTRLTVV.

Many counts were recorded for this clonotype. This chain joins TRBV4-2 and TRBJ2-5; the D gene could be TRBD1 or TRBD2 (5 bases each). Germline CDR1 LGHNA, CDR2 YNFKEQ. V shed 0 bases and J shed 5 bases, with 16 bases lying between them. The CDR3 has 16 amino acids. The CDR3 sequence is CASSQDNWGRRETQYF. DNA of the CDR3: TGTGCCAGCAGCCAAGATAATTGGGGACGGAGGGAGACCCAGTACTTC.